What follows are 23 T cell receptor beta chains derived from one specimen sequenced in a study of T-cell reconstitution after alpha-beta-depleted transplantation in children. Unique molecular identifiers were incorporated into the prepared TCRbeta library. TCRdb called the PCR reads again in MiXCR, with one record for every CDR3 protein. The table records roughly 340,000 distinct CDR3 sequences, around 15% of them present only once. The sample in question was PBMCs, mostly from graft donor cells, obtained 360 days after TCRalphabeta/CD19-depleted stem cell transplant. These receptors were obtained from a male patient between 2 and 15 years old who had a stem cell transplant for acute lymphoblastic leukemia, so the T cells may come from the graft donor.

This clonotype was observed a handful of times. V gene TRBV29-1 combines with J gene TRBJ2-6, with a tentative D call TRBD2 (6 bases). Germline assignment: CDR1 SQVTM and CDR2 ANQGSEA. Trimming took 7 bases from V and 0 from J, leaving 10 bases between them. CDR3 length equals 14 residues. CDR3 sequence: CSAEEGSGANVLTF. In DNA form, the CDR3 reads TGCAGCGCCGAGGAGGGCTCTGGGGCCAACGTCCTGACTTTC.

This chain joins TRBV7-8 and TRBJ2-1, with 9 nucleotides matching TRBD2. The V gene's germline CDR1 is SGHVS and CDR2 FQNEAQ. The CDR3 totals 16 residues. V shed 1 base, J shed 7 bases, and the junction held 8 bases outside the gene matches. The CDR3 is CASSLVRGRGWNEQFF. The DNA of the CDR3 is TGTGCCAGCAGCTTAGTTCGCGGGAGGGGGTGGAATGAGCAGTTCTTC.

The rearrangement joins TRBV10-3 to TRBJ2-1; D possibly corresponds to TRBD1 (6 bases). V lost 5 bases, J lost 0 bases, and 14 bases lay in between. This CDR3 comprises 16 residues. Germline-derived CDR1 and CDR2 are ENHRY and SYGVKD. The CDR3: CAISTPSRGSYNEQFF. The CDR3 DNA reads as TGTGCCATCAGTACCCCAAGCAGGGGCTCCTACAATGAGCAGTTCTTC.

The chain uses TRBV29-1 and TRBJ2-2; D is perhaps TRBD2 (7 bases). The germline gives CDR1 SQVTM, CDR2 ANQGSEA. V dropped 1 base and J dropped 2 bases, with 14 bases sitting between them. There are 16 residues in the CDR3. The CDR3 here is CSVEGRGQPNTGELFF. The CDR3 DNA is TGCAGCGTTGAAGGGCGGGGGCAGCCCAACACCGGGGAGCTGTTTTTT.

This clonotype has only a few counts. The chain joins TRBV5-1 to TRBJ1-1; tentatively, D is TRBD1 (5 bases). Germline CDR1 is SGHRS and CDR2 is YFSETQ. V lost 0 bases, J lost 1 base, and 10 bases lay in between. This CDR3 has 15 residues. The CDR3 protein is CASSLVRGPNTEAFF. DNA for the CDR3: TGCGCCAGCAGCTTGGTTCGGGGCCCGAACACTGAAGCTTTCTTT.

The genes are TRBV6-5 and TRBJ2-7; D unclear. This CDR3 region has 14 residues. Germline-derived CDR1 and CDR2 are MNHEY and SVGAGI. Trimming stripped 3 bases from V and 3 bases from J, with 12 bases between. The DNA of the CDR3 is TGTGCCAGCAGTTATTCTCGGCTCTTCTACGAGCAGTACTTC. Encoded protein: CASSYSRLFYEQYF.

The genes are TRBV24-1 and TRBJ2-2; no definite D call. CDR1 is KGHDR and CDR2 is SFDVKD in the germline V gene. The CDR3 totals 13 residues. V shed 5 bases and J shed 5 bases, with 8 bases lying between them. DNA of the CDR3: TGTGCCACCAGTGTAAGAGGAACCGGGGAGCTGTTTTTT. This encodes CATSVRGTGELFF.

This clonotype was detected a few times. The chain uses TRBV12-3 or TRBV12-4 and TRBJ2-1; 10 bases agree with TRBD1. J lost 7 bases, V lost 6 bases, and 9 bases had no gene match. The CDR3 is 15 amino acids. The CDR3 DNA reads TGTGCCAGCAGCCCACGACAGGGGGCGGCAAATGAGCAGTTCTTC. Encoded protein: CASSPRQGAANEQFF.

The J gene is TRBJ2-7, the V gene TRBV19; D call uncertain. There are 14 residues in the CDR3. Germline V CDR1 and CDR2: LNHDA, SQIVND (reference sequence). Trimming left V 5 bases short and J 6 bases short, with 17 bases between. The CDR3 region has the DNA TGTGCCAGTAGTTCCCAAAGTTGGCGTGGCGAGCAGTACTTC. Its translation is CASSSQSWRGEQYF.

The CDR3 nucleotides read TGTGCCAGCAGTTTAAGAGGGACCTCCTACGAGCAGTACTTC. It specifies CASSLRGTSYEQYF. The chain employs TRBV27 and TRBJ2-7, with D perhaps matching TRBD1 or TRBD2 (5 bases each). The CDR3 loop spans 14 amino acids. The V gene's germline CDR1 is MNHEY and CDR2 SMNVEV (reference sequence). The V end lost 2 bases, the J end lost 0 bases, and 8 bases lay between the germline ends.

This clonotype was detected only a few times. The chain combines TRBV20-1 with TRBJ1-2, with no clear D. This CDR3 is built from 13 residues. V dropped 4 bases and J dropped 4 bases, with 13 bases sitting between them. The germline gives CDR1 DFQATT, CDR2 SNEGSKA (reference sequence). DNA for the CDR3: TGCAGTGCTAACTCTCTTGCCCCCTATGGCTACACCTTC. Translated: CSANSLAPYGYTF.

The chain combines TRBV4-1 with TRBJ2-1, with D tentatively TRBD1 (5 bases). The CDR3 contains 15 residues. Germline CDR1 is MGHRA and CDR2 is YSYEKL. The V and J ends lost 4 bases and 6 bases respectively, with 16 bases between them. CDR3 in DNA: TGCGCCAGCAGCCTACAGGTTTTGTGGGGCAATGAGCAGTTCTTC. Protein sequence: CASSLQVLWGNEQFF.

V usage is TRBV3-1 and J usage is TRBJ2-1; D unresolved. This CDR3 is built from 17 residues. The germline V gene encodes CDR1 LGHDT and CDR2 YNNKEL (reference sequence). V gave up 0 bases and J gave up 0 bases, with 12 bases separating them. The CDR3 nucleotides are TGTGCCAGCAGCCAAGAACTACTGCCGAGCTCCTACAATGAGCAGTTCTTC. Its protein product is CASSQELLPSSYNEQFF.

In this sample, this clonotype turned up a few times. In DNA, the CDR3 is TGTGCCAGCAGTTTCACCAGGGGGCTCTACAATGAGCAGTTCTTC. This encodes CASSFTRGLYNEQFF. The chain is built from TRBV12-3 or TRBV12-4 and TRBJ2-1; TRBD1 agrees at 8 bases. The CDR3 has 15 residues. The trim removed 3 bases at V and 3 bases at J, leaving 4 bases unmatched.

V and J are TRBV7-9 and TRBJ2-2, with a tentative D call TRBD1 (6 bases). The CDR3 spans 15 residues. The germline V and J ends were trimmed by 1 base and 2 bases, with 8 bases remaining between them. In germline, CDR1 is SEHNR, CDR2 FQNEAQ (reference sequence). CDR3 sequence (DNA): TGTGCCAGCAGCTTAGGACAGGACAACACCGGGGAGCTGTTTTTT. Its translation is CASSLGQDNTGELFF.

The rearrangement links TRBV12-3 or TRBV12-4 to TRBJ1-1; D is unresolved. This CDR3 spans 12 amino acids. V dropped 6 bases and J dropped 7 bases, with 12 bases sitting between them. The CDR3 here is CASSPLGREAFF. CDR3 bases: TGTGCCAGCAGCCCCCTCGGGCGTGAAGCTTTCTTT.

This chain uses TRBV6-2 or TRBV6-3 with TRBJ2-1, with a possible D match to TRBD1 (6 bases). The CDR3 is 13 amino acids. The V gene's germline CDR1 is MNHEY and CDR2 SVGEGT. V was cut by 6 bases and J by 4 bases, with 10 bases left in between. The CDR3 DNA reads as TGTGCCAGCAGCACTACAGGGTACAATGAGCAGTTCTTC. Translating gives CASSTTGYNEQFF.

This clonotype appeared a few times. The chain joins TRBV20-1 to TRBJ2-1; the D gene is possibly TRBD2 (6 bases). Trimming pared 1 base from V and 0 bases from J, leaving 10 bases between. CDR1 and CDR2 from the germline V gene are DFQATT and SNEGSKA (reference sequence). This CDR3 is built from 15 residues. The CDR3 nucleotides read TGCAGTGCTAGAGGGGCGGGGCCCTCCTACAATGAGCAGTTCTTC. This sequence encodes CSARGAGPSYNEQFF.

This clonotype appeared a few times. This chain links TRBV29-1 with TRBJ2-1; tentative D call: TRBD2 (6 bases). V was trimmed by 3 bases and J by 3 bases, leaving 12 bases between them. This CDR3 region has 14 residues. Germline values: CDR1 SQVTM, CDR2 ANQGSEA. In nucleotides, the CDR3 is TGCAGCGTTGACAGGGCGGGAAACTACAATGAGCAGTTCTTC. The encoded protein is CSVDRAGNYNEQFF.

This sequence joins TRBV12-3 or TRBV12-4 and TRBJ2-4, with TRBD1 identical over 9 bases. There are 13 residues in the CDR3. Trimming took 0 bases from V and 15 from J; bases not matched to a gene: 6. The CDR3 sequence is CASSLATGTGTYF. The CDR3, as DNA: TGTGCCAGCAGTTTAGCCACCGGGACAGGGACGTACTTC.

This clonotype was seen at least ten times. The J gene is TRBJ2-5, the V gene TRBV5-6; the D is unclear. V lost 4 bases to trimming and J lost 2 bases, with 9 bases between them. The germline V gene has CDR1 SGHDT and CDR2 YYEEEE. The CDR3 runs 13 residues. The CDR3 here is CASSRGRQETQYF. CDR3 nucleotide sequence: TGTGCCAGCAGCCGAGGAAGGCAAGAGACCCAGTACTTC.

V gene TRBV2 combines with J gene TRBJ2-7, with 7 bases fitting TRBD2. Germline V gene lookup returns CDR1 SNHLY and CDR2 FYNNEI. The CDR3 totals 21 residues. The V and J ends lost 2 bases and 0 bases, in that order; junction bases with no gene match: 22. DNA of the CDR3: TGTGCCAGCAGTGAAATACTAGCGATACGCCGGGTGAAGGGTCTCTCCTACGAGCAGTACTTC. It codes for CASSEILAIRRVKGLSYEQYF.

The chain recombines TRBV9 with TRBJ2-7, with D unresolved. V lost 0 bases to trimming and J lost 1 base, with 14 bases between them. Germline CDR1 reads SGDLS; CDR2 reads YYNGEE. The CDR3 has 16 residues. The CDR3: CASSVERTKISYEQYF. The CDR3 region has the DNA TGTGCCAGCAGCGTAGAGAGGACCAAAATATCCTACGAGCAGTACTTC. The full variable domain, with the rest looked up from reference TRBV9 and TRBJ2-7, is DSGVTQTPKHLITATGQRVTLRCSPRSGDLSVYWYQQSLDQGLQFLIQYYNGEERAKGNILERFSAQQFPDLHSELNLSSLELGDSALYFCASSVERTKISYEQYFGPGTRLTVT.